This record concerns one T cell receptor (beta chain) sequence. Its target is unknown. Profiling relied on immunoSEQ multiplex PCR, and the TCRdb table lists in-frame clones only, not all of them. There are about 110,000 clones in the sample; about 90% occur only once, and about 5% lies in the top ten. These data belong to a study of T cell responses to AZD1222 COVID-19 vaccine. Whole-study results and caveats: Just 5 to 7 people given AZD1222 tested seropositive at baseline.

Doses given second, at about 4 or about 12 weeks, were pooled. Trimming took off 7 bases at V and 2 bases at J, with 15 bases between the two ends. There are 14 residues in the CDR3. Germline CDR1 MDHEN, CDR2 SYDVKM. The chain couples TRBV28 to TRBJ2-7, with a tentative D call TRBD1 (6 bases). Sequenced material: peripheral blood, taken 28 days after the second AZD1222 dose. The clonotype was recovered from an adult who received the AZD1222 COVID-19 vaccine. The CDR3 bases are TGTGCCAGCATTAACCGGGACACAGCCTACGAGCAGTACTTC. Residues: CASINRDTAYEQYF.